Here is one T cell receptor beta chain with its context. The antigen is undetermined. The data originate from a study of T cell responses to AZD1222 COVID-19 vaccine. Produced via immunoSEQ multiplex PCR; TCRdb's table is partial and in-frame only. The sample holds around 140,000 clones; more than 85% are singletons and the top ten take approximately 2%. General study results and limits: Among AZD1222 vaccinees, only 5 to 7 were seropositive at baseline. At 160-218 and 743-854, vaccine-associated CD4 TCRs were dominant, and they spanned spike. Nearly half of spike-specific TCRs reportedly go after variant regions that carry no mutations. Females made up more of the donors, who were largely white British, and clonal diversity may have come out too low.

The length of the CDR3 is 15 residues. CDR1 and CDR2 from the germline V gene are MNHEY and SVGAGI. The ends lost 6 bases at V and 0 bases at J; junction bases unmatched: 7. The source material was peripheral blood, sampled 28 days after the second AZD1222 dose. The receptor was isolated from an adult who received the AZD1222 COVID-19 vaccine. The V call is TRBV6-5, the J call TRBJ1-2; the match to TRBD1 covers 7 bases. In nucleotides, the CDR3 is TGTGCCAGCAGCGAGGAGGGGGCTGCTAACTATGGCTACACCTTC. Translating it yields CASSEEGAANYGYTF.